Shown below are 23 T cell receptor beta chains from a single sample sequenced in a study of blood T cell repertoires in COVID-19. Sequencing used immunoSEQ multiplex PCR; TCRdb keeps in-frame clones, though not all of them. The sample has about 160,000 clones, about four fifths seen once; the top ten hold more than 9.5%. The source material was peripheral blood. All receptors come from a man aged 55 to 70 with active or convalescent COVID-19.

This chain links TRBV7-6 with TRBJ2-7; D perhaps matches TRBD2 (6 bases). The V end was cut by 2 bases, the J end by 4 bases, with 12 bases between. The CDR3 covers 14 residues. Germline V CDR1 and CDR2: SGHVS, FNYEAQ. CDR3 nucleotide sequence: TGTGCCAGCAGCTTACGGGGGAGCGGGTACGAGCAGTACTTC. Its protein is CASSLRGSGYEQYF.

The genes are TRBV6-2 or TRBV6-3 and TRBJ2-1, with a weak D call TRBD2 (6 bases). CDR1 MNHEY and CDR2 SVGEGT come from the germline V gene. The V end was cut by 0 bases, the J end by 2 bases, with 11 bases between. The CDR3 consists of 16 residues. The CDR3 loop reads CASSYSAGRTYNEQFF. CDR3 in DNA: TGTGCCAGCAGTTACTCGGCGGGAAGAACCTACAATGAGCAGTTCTTC.

This clone was seen a single time. The chain carries TRBV28 and TRBJ1-1; D possibly corresponds to TRBD1 (5 bases). V was shortened by 6 bases and J by 0 bases, with 8 bases between the two germline ends. The CDR3 has 13 residues. The germline gives CDR1 MDHEN, CDR2 SYDVKM. The CDR3 DNA reads as TGTGCCAGCAGGCCGGGGGTGAACACTGAAGCTTTCTTT. Translating gives CASRPGVNTEAFF.

This clone was recorded once. The V and J genes are TRBV6-4 and TRBJ2-1; TRBD2 matches at 9 bases. Germline V gives CDR1 MRHNA, CDR2 SNTAGT. The CDR3 covers 14 residues. Losses at the gene ends were 7 bases for V and 7 bases for J; bases not matched to a gene: 8. Here the CDR3 DNA reads TGTGCCAGCAAGGGTAGCGGGAGTACTAATGAGCAGTTCTTC. It codes for CASKGSGSTNEQFF.

The genes are TRBV10-2 and TRBJ2-3; 7 positions agree with TRBD2. The V segment lost 4 bases and the J segment 0 bases; nucleotides outside the gene matches: 7. The CDR3 length is 16 residues. Germline CDR1 and CDR2: WSHSY and SAAADI. The CDR3 loop reads CASSAPSGTSTDTQYF. CDR3 nucleotide sequence: TGCGCCAGCAGTGCCCCTAGCGGAACTAGCACAGATACGCAGTATTTT.

The genes are TRBV11-2 and TRBJ2-7; D is perhaps TRBD1 (5 bases). This CDR3 spans 14 amino acids. V was shortened by 2 bases and J by 6 bases, with 14 bases between the two germline ends. Germline assignment: CDR1 SGHAT and CDR2 FQNNGV. DNA of the CDR3: TGTGCCAGCAGCTTATTCCCAGGGATCTCCGAGCAGTACTTC. Its translation: CASSLFPGISEQYF.

The gene calls are TRBV27 and TRBJ2-3; a weak D match, TRBD2 (5 bases). The V gene's germline CDR1 is MNHEY and CDR2 SMNVEV (reference sequence). Trimming cost V 1 base and J 0 bases, with 8 bases left between them. The CDR3 is 15 residues long. This CDR3 reads CASSLWGDSTDTQYF. The CDR3 nucleotides read TGTGCCAGCAGTTTATGGGGAGACAGCACAGATACGCAGTATTTT.

The chain has TRBV6-5 and TRBJ1-1, with TRBD1 matching 8 bases. The CDR3 is made up of 13 amino acids. Trimming at V came to 5 bases and at J to 3 bases, leaving 2 bases not matched to a gene. Germline loops: CDR1 MNHEY, CDR2 SVGAGI. The CDR3 DNA sequence: TGTGCCAGCAGTAGGGGACAGGACACTGAAGCTTTCTTT. Its translation: CASSRGQDTEAFF.

The chain is built from TRBV28 and TRBJ2-7, with D possibly being TRBD2 (5 bases). This CDR3 contains 15 residues. Trimming cost V 6 bases and J 5 bases, with 20 bases left between them. Germline values: CDR1 MDHEN, CDR2 SYDVKM. The CDR3 sequence: CASRPFVWLADEQYF. DNA for the CDR3: TGTGCCAGCAGGCCATTCGTGTGGCTAGCTGACGAGCAGTACTTC.

The rearrangement joins TRBV5-1 to TRBJ1-2; D is perhaps TRBD1 (5 bases). The V gene's germline CDR1 is SGHRS and CDR2 YFSETQ. The CDR3 contains 13 residues. V dropped 0 bases and J dropped 7 bases, with 10 bases sitting between them. The CDR3 nucleotides read TGCGCCAGCAGCTTGGTGCAGGGAAGTGGCTACACCTTC. It yields the protein CASSLVQGSGYTF.

The V call is TRBV15, the J call TRBJ2-7; D may be TRBD2 (5 bases). Germline V lookup: CDR1 LNHNV, CDR2 YYDKDF (reference sequence). CDR3 size: 16 residues. Trimming stripped 2 bases from V and 9 bases from J, with 23 bases between. The CDR3, as DNA: TGTGCCACCAGCAGATTCTCAGGACTTTCTTCTCTAAGGCAGTACTTC. Protein: CATSRFSGLSSLRQYF.

This clone was recorded once. J is TRBJ1-2 and V is TRBV10-1; no clear D. V gave up 2 bases and J gave up 2 bases, with 9 bases separating them. Germline V gene data show CDR1 as WNHNN and CDR2 as SYGVQD (reference sequence). The CDR3 has 14 amino acids. The CDR3 loop reads CASSESGTNYGYTF. CDR3 coding DNA: TGCGCCAGCAGTGAGAGCGGAACCAACTATGGCTACACCTTC.

This clone occurred once. The chain recombines TRBV15 with TRBJ2-5, with a tentative D call TRBD1 (6 bases). Germline V gene data show CDR1 as LNHNV and CDR2 as YYDKDF (reference sequence). V was cut by 0 bases and J by 1 base, with 15 bases left in between. The CDR3 spans 17 residues. The CDR3, as DNA: TGTGCCACCAGCAGAGATATAAGACAGGCTATCCAAGAGACCCAGTACTTC. Translating it yields CATSRDIRQAIQETQYF.

CDR3 coding DNA: TGTGCCAGCAGTTTAAGCGTACAGGCCCAGTACTTC. It encodes CASSLSVQAQYF. The gene calls are TRBV28 and TRBJ2-5; a weak D match, TRBD1 (5 bases). From germline, CDR1 is MDHEN and CDR2 SYDVKM. The CDR3 is 12 amino acids. Trimming removed 2 bases from V and 9 bases from J, with 10 bases in between.

The chain is built from TRBV7-9 and TRBJ1-1, with TRBD1 matching over 10 bases. The CDR3 runs to 13 residues. Germline V gene data show CDR1 as SEHNR and CDR2 as FQNEAQ (reference sequence). V was pared by 6 bases and J by 5 bases, with 3 bases of the junction left unmatched. CDR3 sequence (DNA): TGTGCCAGCAGTAGGACAGGGGGGACTGAAGCTTTCTTT. Translation gives CASSRTGGTEAFF.

The rearrangement uses TRBV6-5 and TRBJ1-4, with 7 bases aligning to TRBD1. Trimming at V came to 2 bases and at J to 2 bases, leaving 2 bases not matched to a gene. The germline gives CDR1 MNHEY, CDR2 SVGAGI. This CDR3 is built from 15 residues. The CDR3: CASSYTTGTNEKLFF. CDR3 DNA sequence: TGTGCCAGCAGTTACACGACAGGGACTAATGAAAAACTGTTTTTT.

The chain combines TRBV9 with TRBJ1-5; D remains unclear. V dropped 0 bases and J dropped 4 bases, with 11 bases sitting between them. CDR3 size: 15 residues. The V gene's germline CDR1 is SGDLS and CDR2 YYNGEE. Here the CDR3 reads CASSVDSVGNQPQHF. The CDR3 nucleotides read TGTGCCAGCAGCGTAGACAGTGTCGGTAATCAGCCCCAGCATTTT.

V and J are TRBV7-9 and TRBJ2-5, with D unclear. There are 11 residues in the CDR3. V was clipped by 8 bases and J by 3 bases, with 7 bases between them. Germline V lookup: CDR1 SEHNR, CDR2 FQNEAQ (reference sequence). CDR3 protein: CASAQEETQYF. As DNA, the CDR3 is TGTGCCAGCGCCCAGGAAGAGACCCAGTACTTC. Supplemented by reference TRBV7-9 and TRBJ2-5, the full variable domain reads DTGVSQNPRHKITKRGQNVTFRCDPISEHNRLYWYRQTLGQGPEFLTYFQNEAQLEKSRLLSDRFSAERPKGSFSTLEIQRTEQGDSAMYLCASAQEETQYFGPGTRLLVL.

The V and J genes are TRBV7-2 and TRBJ1-6, with a weak D call TRBD1 (6 bases). CDR1 is SGHTA and CDR2 is FQGNSA in the germline V gene. Deletions cut 5 bases from V and 5 bases from J, with 10 bases between. The CDR3 covers 14 residues. The CDR3 protein is CASSPRQDNSPLHF. For the CDR3, the DNA is TGTGCCAGCAGCCCTCGACAGGATAATTCACCCCTCCACTTT.

The CDR3 reads CASSPRQGKQPQHF. CDR3 bases: TGTGCCAGCAGCCCAAGACAGGGGAAACAGCCCCAGCATTTT. V and J are TRBV6-5 and TRBJ1-5; 8 bases map to TRBD1. The CDR3 has 14 residues. With 6 bases clipped from V and 7 bases from J, the junction kept 8 bases outside the gene matches. Germline CDR1 MNHEY, CDR2 SVGAGI.

This clone has a handful of counts. This chain uses TRBV25-1 with TRBJ2-1, with 9 positions matching TRBD2. The ends lost 3 bases at V and 8 bases at J; junction bases unmatched: 8. CDR3 length: 15 residues. From germline, CDR1 is MGHDK and CDR2 SYGVNS. CDR3 sequence (DNA): TGTGCCAGCAGTGATCCTAGCGGGGTTTTCGATGAGCAGTTCTTC. Translated: CASSDPSGVFDEQFF.

The chain recombines TRBV11-2 with TRBJ2-4, with 8 bases matching TRBD2. CDR3 length equals 14 residues. The V gene's germline CDR1 is SGHAT and CDR2 FQNNGV. Germline trimming cut 5 bases from V and 4 bases from J; bases unmatched to any gene: 4. CDR3 protein: CASSATSGKNIQYF. As DNA, the CDR3 is TGTGCCAGCAGCGCTACTAGCGGAAAAAACATTCAGTACTTC.

The V call is TRBV6-5, the J call TRBJ2-2; D is perhaps TRBD2 (5 bases). This CDR3 has 14 amino acids. Trimming shortened V by 9 bases and J by 1 base, and 12 bases separated the two germline ends. Per germline, CDR1 MNHEY and CDR2 SVGAGI. Here the CDR3 reads CASRAGENTGELFF. CDR3 DNA sequence: TGTGCCAGTAGGGCCGGGGAGAACACCGGGGAGCTGTTTTTT.